These T cell receptor beta chains were read from a single sample in a study of T cells in Graves' hyperthyroidism and ophthalmopathy. One entry per CDR3 protein, called by TCRdb with MiXCR from the multiplex PCR reads. This table has 600,000 to 750,000 distinct CDR3 sequences, around 16% appearing once. Material for sequencing was blood. The receptors stem from a man between 45 and 60 years old with Graves' hyperthyroidism. The CDR3 runs from the conserved cysteine through the conserved F or W. A D gene is named only where the DNA matches it firmly. Clone size appears in some rows only: once, few, many, or a class for an expanded clone.

clone size	V gene	J gene	D gene	CDR3 DNA	CDR3 protein
NA	TRBV20-1	TRBJ1-5	TRBD1	TGCAGTGCTAGAGATCCAGGGGGGGAGAATCAGCCCCAGCATTTT	CSARDPGGENQPQHF
few	TRBV7-8	TRBJ1-5	NA	TGTGCCAGCAGCTTAGAACAGGGTCAACAGCCCCAGCATTTT	CASSLEQGQQPQHF
few	TRBV28	TRBJ2-2	TRBD1	TGTGCCAGCAGTCCATCCGGGACAGGGGCGAACACCGGGGAGCTGTTTTTT	CASSPSGTGANTGELFF
NA	TRBV7-3	TRBJ2-1	TRBD2	TGTGCCAGCAGCTTAATGGGGAGAGTAGCGGGGGACAATGAGCAGTTCTTC	CASSLMGRVAGDNEQFF
many	TRBV6-2/TRBV6-3	TRBJ2-5	NA	TGTGCCAGCAGTTACGGTCTTGAAGACCAAGAGACCCAGTACTTC	CASSYGLEDQETQYF
NA	TRBV19	TRBJ1-3	NA	TGTGCCAGTAACCCGGGACGCAGCTCTGTAAACACCATATATTTT	CASNPGRSSVNTIYF
few	TRBV24-1	TRBJ2-5	TRBD1	TGTGCCACCAGTGCCACGGGACAGGTGGGGGAGACCCAGTACTTC	CATSATGQVGETQYF
NA	TRBV19	TRBJ1-6	TRBD1	TGTGCCAGTAGTTCTCTACAGGGGGCGGATTCACCCCTCCACTTT	CASSSLQGADSPLHF
many	TRBV12-5	TRBJ2-7	TRBD2	TGTGCTAGTGGTTTATGGCAGCACCTAAACTATAGCGGGAGGTTCGGAACCGAGCAGTACTTC	CASGLWQHLNYSGRFGTEQYF
NA	TRBV12-3/TRBV12-4	TRBJ2-1	TRBD2	TGTGCCAGCAGTCCCAGACTAGCGGGAGTGAGTGAGCAGTTCTTC	CASSPRLAGVSEQFF
NA	TRBV5-1	TRBJ2-4	TRBD1	TGCGCCAGCAGCTCCCGGACAGGGGGCCAAAACATTCAGTACTTC	CASSSRTGGQNIQYF
NA	TRBV20-1	TRBJ2-7	TRBD2	TGCAGTGCTATAGGGACTACTGTACCCGAGCAGTACTTC	CSAIGTTVPEQYF
few	TRBV6-1	TRBJ1-5	NA	TGTGCCAGCAGCCCTGGACAGCAACATCAGCCCCAGCATTTT	CASSPGQQHQPQHF
few	TRBV9	TRBJ2-1	NA	TGTGCCAGCAGCGTAGGAGTGGGGGACGGAATGAATGAGCAGTTCTTC	CASSVGVGDGMNEQFF
many	TRBV30	TRBJ2-1	TRBD2	TGTGCCTGGAGTCCGTCTAGCGGGAGAGGGACTCTATACAATGAGCAGTTCTTC	CAWSPSSGRGTLYNEQFF
many	TRBV20-1	TRBJ2-3	TRBD2	TGCAGTGCTAGTTGGCCACTAGCGCACATCACAGATACGCAGTATTTT	CSASWPLAHITDTQYF
few	TRBV3-1	TRBJ2-7	TRBD2	TGTGCCAGCAGCCAAGATTTGGCTAGCGGTTCCTACGAGCAGTACTTC	CASSQDLASGSYEQYF
many	TRBV30	TRBJ2-5	NA	TGTGCCTGGAGTCGAATGGGAGGTCACCAAGAGACCCAGTACTTC	CAWSRMGGHQETQYF
many	TRBV12-5	TRBJ2-2	NA	TGTGCTAGTGTAGCCGGGAGTACGGGGGAGCTGTTTTTT	CASVAGSTGELFF
many	TRBV30	TRBJ2-7	NA	TGTGCCTGGAGTGCCACAGGGTCTTCCGAGCAGTACTTC	CAWSATGSSEQYF
many	TRBV7-2	TRBJ1-2	TRBD1	TGTGCCAGCAGTTTGGACAGGGAAGAGGGCTACACCTTC	CASSLDREEGYTF
few	TRBV4-3	TRBJ2-7	NA	TGCGCCAGCAGCCAAGGGGCGAGGTCCTACGAGCAGTACTTC	CASSQGARSYEQYF
few	TRBV5-5	TRBJ2-7	NA	TGTGCCAGCAGCTTGGAACTGGGCCGGGACGAGCAGTACTTC	CASSLELGRDEQYF
NA	TRBV7-6	TRBJ2-1	TRBD2	TGTGCCAGCAGCTTTCAGGTCCTCCTAGCGGGAGAAGGGCATGAGCAGTTCTTC	CASSFQVLLAGEGHEQFF
NA	TRBV14	TRBJ1-1	NA	TGTGCCAGCAGCCAAGATCACGTTCGGAACACTGAAGATTTCTTT	CASSQDHVRNTEDFF
NA	TRBV27	TRBJ2-1	NA	TGTGCCAGCAGTTTGACTAGATGGGGAAATGAGCAGTTCTTC	CASSLTRWGNEQFF
few	TRBV9	TRBJ2-2	TRBD2	TGTGCCAGCAGCATGGGACTAGTGCCCACCGGGGAGCTGTTTTTT	CASSMGLVPTGELFF
many	TRBV20-1	TRBJ2-5	NA	TGCAGTGCTCCTGGGATACCGGCCGAGACCCAGTACTTC	CSAPGIPAETQYF
many	TRBV7-3	TRBJ2-3	TRBD1	TGTGCCAGCAGCTTGGGACAGGTTGGGGATACGCAGTATTTT	CASSLGQVGDTQYF